A selection of T cell receptor beta chains follows, all from one sample in a study of T cells after yellow fever vaccination. TCRdb re-called the 5' RACE reads through MiXCR, storing one row per CDR3 protein. The sample comprises about 240,000 distinct CDR3 sequences, 6.9% of which are singletons, and 0.65% to 0.9% rests with the top ten. Sequences were derived from CD4+ T cells sorted from PBMCs, sampled 15 days after the yellow fever booster vaccination. These receptors were taken from a man aged 25 to 40 who received the YFV17D yellow fever vaccine. CDR3s include the opening cysteine and the closing phenylalanine or tryptophan.

cdr3_length: 14
v_call: TRBV5-4
j_call: TRBJ2-3
cdr3_aa: CASNPLGDIDTQYF

cdr3_length: 16
v_call: TRBV20-1
j_call: TRBJ2-1
cdr3_aa: CSARDLAASSYNEQFF

cdr3_length: 15
v_call: TRBV7-8
j_call: TRBJ2-2
cdr3_aa: CASSLFLGVTGELFF

cdr3_length: 13
v_call: TRBV12-3/TRBV12-4
j_call: TRBJ1-3
cdr3_aa: CASERVGGNTIYF

cdr3_length: 13
v_call: TRBV12-3/TRBV12-4
j_call: TRBJ2-1
cdr3_aa: CASSPSGNSEQFF

cdr3_length: 15
v_call: TRBV7-2
j_call: TRBJ1-3
cdr3_aa: CASSPVAGFGNTIYF

cdr3_length: 14
v_call: TRBV25-1
j_call: TRBJ2-1
cdr3_aa: CASRETGSIGEQFF

cdr3_length: 16
v_call: TRBV4-3
j_call: TRBJ2-7
cdr3_aa: CASSQDVARGTEEQYF

cdr3_length: 13
v_call: TRBV20-1
j_call: TRBJ2-3
cdr3_aa: CSARVQSTDTQYF

cdr3_length: 15
v_call: TRBV19
j_call: TRBJ2-5
cdr3_aa: CASIGRTSGQETQYF

cdr3_length: 16
v_call: TRBV7-8
j_call: TRBJ1-2
cdr3_aa: CASTPGSSRFNYGYTF

cdr3_length: 15
v_call: TRBV5-1
j_call: TRBJ2-5
cdr3_aa: CASSIGLAGGETQYF

cdr3_length: 15
v_call: TRBV7-2
j_call: TRBJ2-7
cdr3_aa: CASRRTGTSFYEQYF

cdr3_length: 14
v_call: TRBV5-1
j_call: TRBJ2-1
cdr3_aa: CASSLIFDGNEQFF

cdr3_length: 15
v_call: TRBV30
j_call: TRBJ2-1
cdr3_aa: CAWSVDGTGRYEQFF

cdr3_length: 15
v_call: TRBV20-1
j_call: TRBJ2-1
cdr3_aa: CSARVALSPYNEQFF

cdr3_length: 17
v_call: TRBV12-3/TRBV12-4
j_call: TRBJ2-2
cdr3_aa: CASSLRLAGVGTGELFF

cdr3_length: 13
v_call: TRBV10-3
j_call: TRBJ1-5
cdr3_aa: CAISESVNQPQHF

cdr3_length: 13
v_call: TRBV7-2
j_call: TRBJ2-7
cdr3_aa: CASRGTQLYEQYF

cdr3_length: 11
v_call: TRBV6-2/TRBV6-3
j_call: TRBJ2-1
cdr3_aa: CASSYVDEQFF

cdr3_length: 12
v_call: TRBV19
j_call: TRBJ2-5
cdr3_aa: CASSIHQETQYF

cdr3_length: 13
v_call: TRBV4-2
j_call: TRBJ2-5
cdr3_aa: CASSQVNQETQYF

cdr3_length: 15
v_call: TRBV7-9
j_call: TRBJ2-2
cdr3_aa: CASSSIGVNTGELFF

cdr3_length: 13
v_call: TRBV28
j_call: TRBJ2-5
cdr3_aa: CASRSGQKETQYF

cdr3_length: 12
v_call: TRBV5-4
j_call: TRBJ1-4
cdr3_aa: CASSFRNEKLFF

cdr3_length: 16
v_call: TRBV30
j_call: TRBJ1-3
cdr3_aa: CAWSVDWTGPEYTIYF

cdr3_length: 13
v_call: TRBV15
j_call: TRBJ2-5
cdr3_aa: CATSRDPQETQYF

cdr3_length: 14
v_call: TRBV30
j_call: TRBJ1-4
cdr3_aa: CAWNPGRLNEKLFF

cdr3_length: 15
v_call: TRBV29-1
j_call: TRBJ2-7
cdr3_aa: CSVAGTSGRSYEQYF

cdr3_length: 13
v_call: TRBV29-1
j_call: TRBJ1-5
cdr3_aa: CSVRTGPNQPQHF

cdr3_length: 14
v_call: TRBV4-3
j_call: TRBJ2-2
cdr3_aa: CASSRATSPGELFF

cdr3_length: 16
v_call: TRBV4-2
j_call: TRBJ2-7
cdr3_aa: CASSQGHAGGTYEQYF

cdr3_length: 16
v_call: TRBV12-5
j_call: TRBJ2-1
cdr3_aa: CASGSTTPSSYNEQFF

cdr3_length: 15
v_call: TRBV7-9
j_call: TRBJ1-5
cdr3_aa: CASSRAGGWDQPQHF

cdr3_length: 15
v_call: TRBV7-2
j_call: TRBJ2-1
cdr3_aa: CASSSRRELYNEQFF

cdr3_length: 14
v_call: TRBV7-3
j_call: TRBJ1-6
cdr3_aa: CASSFGTGDSPLHF

cdr3_length: 14
v_call: TRBV10-2
j_call: TRBJ2-5
cdr3_aa: CATRFWGVGETQYF

cdr3_length: 14
v_call: TRBV24-1
j_call: TRBJ2-1
cdr3_aa: CATSGIGPYNEQFF

cdr3_length: 16
v_call: TRBV18
j_call: TRBJ2-2
cdr3_aa: CASSPQQEMDTGELFF

cdr3_length: 15
v_call: TRBV7-9
j_call: TRBJ1-1
cdr3_aa: CASSFDGKRGSEAFF

cdr3_length: 12
v_call: TRBV7-2
j_call: TRBJ2-3
cdr3_aa: CATGPGTDTQYF

cdr3_length: 16
v_call: TRBV5-1
j_call: TRBJ2-5
cdr3_aa: CASSLGAGARQETQYF

cdr3_length: 16
v_call: TRBV20-1
j_call: TRBJ2-7
cdr3_aa: CSARDIGGQGSYEQYF

cdr3_length: 13
v_call: TRBV5-1
j_call: TRBJ2-1
cdr3_aa: CASSMDFYNEQFF

cdr3_length: 17
v_call: TRBV6-5
j_call: TRBJ2-6
cdr3_aa: CASSYGGTGQGANVLTF

cdr3_length: 13
v_call: TRBV30
j_call: TRBJ2-7
cdr3_aa: CAWISKRHYEQYF

cdr3_length: 15
v_call: TRBV15
j_call: TRBJ2-3
cdr3_aa: CATSQDRGGTDTQYF

cdr3_length: 16
v_call: TRBV10-3
j_call: TRBJ2-5
cdr3_aa: CAIASAGGMGQETQYF

cdr3_length: 11
v_call: TRBV12-5
j_call: TRBJ2-5
cdr3_aa: CASGFKETQYF

cdr3_length: 14
v_call: TRBV25-1
j_call: TRBJ2-3
cdr3_aa: CASMSGGGTDTQYF

cdr3_length: 14
v_call: TRBV29-1
j_call: TRBJ1-1
cdr3_aa: CSVTWGRGDTEAFF